This TCR beta chain was retrieved from a study of blood T cell repertoires in COVID-19. Looked up from germline, CDR1 is SEHNR and CDR2 is FQNEAQ (reference sequence). The V segment lost 3 bases and the J segment 1 base; nucleotides outside the gene matches: 9. The CDR3 is 18 amino acids. Profiled with immunoSEQ multiplex PCR; TCRdb holds only in-frame clones, not every one. The data hold 150,000 to 190,000 clones, with approximately 90% observed a single time. Sequenced sample: peripheral blood. This receptor was identified in a woman in her sixties or seventies with acute or convalescent COVID-19. The chain carries TRBV7-9 and TRBJ2-2; TRBD2 matches at 9 bases. This chain's CDR3 is CASSLPFLAGQNTGELFF. CDR3 DNA sequence: TGTGCCAGCAGCTTGCCTTTTCTAGCGGGGCAGAACACCGGGGAGCTGTTTTTT. Complete variable domain (other parts from reference TRBV7-9 and TRBJ2-2): DTGVSQNPRHKITKRGQNVTFRCDPISEHNRLYWYRQTLGQGPEFLTYFQNEAQLEKSRLLSDRFSAERPKGSFSTLEIQRTEQGDSAMYLCASSLPFLAGQNTGELFFGEGSRLTVL.